This T cell receptor (beta chain) was observed in a study of cytomegalovirus exposure and HLA in healthy donors. Study results and caveats: Within an earlier analysis, most TCR beta V segments proved productive either about 87% or about 30% of the time. Roughly uniform depth of sequencing across donors was assumed in presence/absence analyses.

Researchers ran the PCR with 60 Vbeta and 13 Jbeta primers. The protocol was immunoSEQ multiplex PCR, while the TCRdb copy is restricted to in-frame clones and leaves out a portion. The table lists under 150,000 clones, approximately 78% of them singletons. The table lists this clone with a few counts. Its antigen remains unidentified. Germline CDR1 reads SGHRS; CDR2 reads YFSETQ. The CDR3 is 15 residues long. With V trimmed by 4 bases and J by 5 bases, 10 bases remained unmatched. The sample consisted of PBMCs. The genes are TRBV5-1 and TRBJ2-7; 9 bases line up with TRBD2. The sequence came from a man between 40 and 49 years old in good health and CMV-seropositive. Here the CDR3 reads CASSRQGSGSDEQYF. The CDR3 DNA sequence: TGCGCCAGCAGCAGGCAGGGTAGCGGGAGCGACGAGCAGTACTTC.